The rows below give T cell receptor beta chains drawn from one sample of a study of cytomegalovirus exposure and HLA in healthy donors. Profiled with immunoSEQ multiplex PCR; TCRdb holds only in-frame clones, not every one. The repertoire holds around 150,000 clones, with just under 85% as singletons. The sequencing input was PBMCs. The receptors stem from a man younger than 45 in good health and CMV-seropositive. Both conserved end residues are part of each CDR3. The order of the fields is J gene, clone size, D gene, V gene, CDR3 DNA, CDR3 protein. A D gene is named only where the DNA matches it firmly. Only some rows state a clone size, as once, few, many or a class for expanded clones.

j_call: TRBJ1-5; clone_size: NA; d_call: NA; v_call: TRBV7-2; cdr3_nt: TGTGCCAGCAGCTTAGTAAAAGGGGTCAGCAATCAGCCCCAGCATTTT; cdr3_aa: CASSLVKGVSNQPQHF
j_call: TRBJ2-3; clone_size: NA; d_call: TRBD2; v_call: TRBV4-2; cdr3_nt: TGTGCCAGCAGCCCCGGGGGGCGGGGGGGCTCAGATACGCAGTATTTT; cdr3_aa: CASSPGGRGGSDTQYF
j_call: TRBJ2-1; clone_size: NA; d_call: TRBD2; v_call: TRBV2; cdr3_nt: TGTGCCAGCAGAAGACTAGCGGGGGCCATCAATGAGCAGTTCTTC; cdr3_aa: CASRRLAGAINEQFF
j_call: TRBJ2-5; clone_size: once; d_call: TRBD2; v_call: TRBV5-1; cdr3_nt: TGCGCCAGCAGCGGGGCCCAACCCACTAGCGGGGGGGCTCGGGGAGAGACCCAGTACTTC; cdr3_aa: CASSGAQPTSGGARGETQYF
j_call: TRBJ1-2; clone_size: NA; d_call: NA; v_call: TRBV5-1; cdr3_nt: TGCGCCAGCAGCTTGGTTCCAGGGGTGAACTATGGCTACACCTTC; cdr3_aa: CASSLVPGVNYGYTF
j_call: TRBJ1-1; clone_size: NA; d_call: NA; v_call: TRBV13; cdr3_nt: TGTGCCAGCAGCTTGAGTCGAACGGGGAACACTGAAGCTTTCTTT; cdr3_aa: CASSLSRTGNTEAFF
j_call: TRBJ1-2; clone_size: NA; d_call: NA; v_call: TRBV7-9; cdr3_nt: TGTGCCAGCAGCTTAGTTTTACGCGGCCCGAAAACTAACTATGGCTACACCTTC; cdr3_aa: CASSLVLRGPKTNYGYTF
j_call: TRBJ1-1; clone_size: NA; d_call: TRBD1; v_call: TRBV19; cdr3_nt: TGTGCCAGTAGTATCGGGGGACAGGACCGGAGTGTAGCTTTCTTT; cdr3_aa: CASSIGGQDRSVAFF
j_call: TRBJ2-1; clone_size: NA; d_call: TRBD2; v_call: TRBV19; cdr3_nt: TGTGCCAGTAGACCTAGCGGGGGTAGCTCCTACAATGAGCAGTTCTTC; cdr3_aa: CASRPSGGSSYNEQFF
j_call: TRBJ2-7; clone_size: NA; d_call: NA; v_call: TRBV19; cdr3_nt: TGTGCCAGTAGTCCCCACGAGGGTTCCGAGCAGTACTTC; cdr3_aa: CASSPHEGSEQYF
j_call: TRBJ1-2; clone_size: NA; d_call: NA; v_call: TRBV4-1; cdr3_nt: TGCGCCAGCAGCCCGAGCAGGGTCAATGGCTACACCTTC; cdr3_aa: CASSPSRVNGYTF
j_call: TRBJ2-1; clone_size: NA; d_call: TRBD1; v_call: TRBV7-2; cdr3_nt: TGTGCCAGCAGCTTTCGGCAGGGGGCGGACGGAAGGCAGTTCTTC; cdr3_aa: CASSFRQGADGRQFF
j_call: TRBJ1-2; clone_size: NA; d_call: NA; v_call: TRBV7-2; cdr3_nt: TGTGCCAGCAGCTTAGTGGTAGCATTCTATGGCTACACCTTC; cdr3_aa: CASSLVVAFYGYTF
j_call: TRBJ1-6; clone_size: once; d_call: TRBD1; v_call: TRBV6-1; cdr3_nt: TGTGCCAGCAGTGAAGAGACAGGGATGGGGAATTCACCCCTCCACTTT; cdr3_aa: CASSEETGMGNSPLHF
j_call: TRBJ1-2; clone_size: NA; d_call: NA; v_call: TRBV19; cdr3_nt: TGTGCCAGTAGTATTTCAGGGAACGGCTATGGCTACACCTTC; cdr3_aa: CASSISGNGYGYTF
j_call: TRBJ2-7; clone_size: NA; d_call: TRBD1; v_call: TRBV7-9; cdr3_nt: TGTGCCAGCAGCTTTTCTCCGGGACAGGGGAGGTCCTACGAGCAGTACTTC; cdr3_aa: CASSFSPGQGRSYEQYF
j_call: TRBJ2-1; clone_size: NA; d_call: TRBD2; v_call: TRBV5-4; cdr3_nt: TGTGCCAGCAGCTTGAATAGCGGGGGATACAATGAGCAGTTCTTC; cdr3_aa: CASSLNSGGYNEQFF
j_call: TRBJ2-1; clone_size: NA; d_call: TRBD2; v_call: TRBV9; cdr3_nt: TGTGCCAGCAGCGTAGCGCTAGCGGTCGTCAATGAGCAGTTCTTC; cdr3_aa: CASSVALAVVNEQFF
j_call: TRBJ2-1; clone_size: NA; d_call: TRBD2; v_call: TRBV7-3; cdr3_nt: TGTGCCAGCAGCTTAACTAGCGGGGGCCCCCCGGAGCAGTTCTTC; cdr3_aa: CASSLTSGGPPEQFF
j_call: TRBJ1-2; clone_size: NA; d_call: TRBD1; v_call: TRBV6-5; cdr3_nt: TGTGCCAGCAGTTACTCGACCGGGGACAGCTTGTATGGCTACACCTTC; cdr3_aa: CASSYSTGDSLYGYTF
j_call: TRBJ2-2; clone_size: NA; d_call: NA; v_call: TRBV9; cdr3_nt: TGTGCCAGCACCTCCGAACCAGCCGGGGAGCTGTTTTTT; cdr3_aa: CASTSEPAGELFF
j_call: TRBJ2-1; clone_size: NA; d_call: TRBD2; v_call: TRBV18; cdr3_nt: TGTGCCAGCTCACCAAAGGGGTTAGCGGGGGGGCCCTTTGATGAGCAGTTCTTC; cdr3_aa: CASSPKGLAGGPFDEQFF
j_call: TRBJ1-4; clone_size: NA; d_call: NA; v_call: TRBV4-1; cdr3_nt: TGCGCCAGCAGCCAGGCGATGCGGGGGATGGATGAAAAACTGTTTTTT; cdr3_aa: CASSQAMRGMDEKLFF
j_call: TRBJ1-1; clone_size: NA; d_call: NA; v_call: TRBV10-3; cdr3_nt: TGTGCCATCAACAACGCGGGCACTGAAGCTTTCTTT; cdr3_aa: CAINNAGTEAFF
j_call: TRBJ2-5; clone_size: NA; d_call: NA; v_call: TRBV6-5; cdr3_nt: TGTGCCAGCAGTTATGGGCCAGGCCAAGAGACCCAGTACTTC; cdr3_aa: CASSYGPGQETQYF
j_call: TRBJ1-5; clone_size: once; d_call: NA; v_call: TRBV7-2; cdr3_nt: TGTGCCAGCAGCTTACGGGTGATTCAGCCCCAGCATTTT; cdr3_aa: CASSLRVIQPQHF
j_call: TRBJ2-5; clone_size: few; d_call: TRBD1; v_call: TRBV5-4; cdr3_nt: TGTGCCAGCAGACCGACAGGGGGCCAAGAGACCCAGTACTTC; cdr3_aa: CASRPTGGQETQYF
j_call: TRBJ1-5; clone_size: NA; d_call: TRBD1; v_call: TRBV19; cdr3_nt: TGTGCCAGTAGTATCCGACAGGGGCAGCCCCAGCATTTT; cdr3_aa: CASSIRQGQPQHF
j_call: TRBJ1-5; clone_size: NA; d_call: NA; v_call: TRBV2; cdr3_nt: TGTGCCAGCAAAGACAGTAGCAATCAGCCCCAGCATTTT; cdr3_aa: CASKDSSNQPQHF
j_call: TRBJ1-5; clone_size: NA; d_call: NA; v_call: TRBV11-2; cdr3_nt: TGTGCCAGCAGCCAGACAGAGGATCAGCCCCAGCATTTT; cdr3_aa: CASSQTEDQPQHF
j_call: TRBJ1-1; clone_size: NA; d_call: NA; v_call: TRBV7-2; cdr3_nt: TGTGCCAGCAGCTCCCAGACAGGCCCGAACACTGAAGCTTTCTTT; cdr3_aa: CASSSQTGPNTEAFF